This record covers a single T cell receptor beta chain. Its cognate antigen is unknown. The time point here: sample taken at primary tumor resection. Tumor, nontumor lung or frozen PBMC supplied whole RNA that was sequenced unsorted. CDR3 length equals 16 residues. The germline V and J ends were trimmed by 3 bases and 6 bases, with 18 bases remaining between them. The germline gives CDR1 LNHDA, CDR2 SQIVND (reference sequence). This specimen belongs to a study of spatial heterogeneity in lung cancer. Turning to the study itself: The count of detected beta-chain sequences consistently exceeded that of alpha-chain sequences. Raw-read counts averaged over ten per unique TCR and UMI combination.

All TCR cDNA molecules were individually tagged with a unique molecular identifier. TCRdb used MiXCR to reprocess the 5' RACE reads, holding one entry per CDR3 protein. Altogether 30,000 or so distinct CDR3 sequences are present, roughly 8% being singletons, with the ten largest covering around 34%. Points from the study as a whole: Ubiquitous expanded tumor TCRs surfaced in blood more at resection than they did at follow-up.

The TCR originated in a female donor with early-stage non-small cell lung cancer. The sample was PBMCs, taken at surgery. V is TRBV19 and J is TRBJ2-1; D gene unclear. CDR3: CASSIGQKLTRNEQFF. For the CDR3, the DNA is TGTGCCAGTAGTATCGGGCAGAAGTTGACCCGCAATGAGCAGTTCTTC.